Below, 27 T cell receptor beta chains from the same sample are listed, as sequenced in a study of cytomegalovirus exposure and HLA in healthy donors. PCR involved 60 Vbeta and 13 Jbeta primers. The table came from immunoSEQ multiplex PCR; TCRdb's copy has only in-frame clones and leaves some out. The data contain some 110,000 clones, 65% to 75% of them singletons. The sequenced sample consisted of PBMCs. The receptors originated from a woman in her forties or fifties in good health and CMV-seropositive.

In its sample, this clone was seen once. This sequence joins TRBV11-3 and TRBJ2-3; TRBD1 agrees at 10 bases. V was clipped by 1 base and J by 6 bases; unmatched bases: 4. The V gene's germline CDR1 is SGHNT and CDR2 YENEEA. This CDR3 spans 15 amino acids. CDR3 coding DNA: TGTGCCAGCAGCTTAGCTGGGGACAGGGGCGATACGCAGTATTTT. Protein sequence: CASSLAGDRGDTQYF.

The CDR3 protein is CSVETGREQPQHF. CDR3 sequence (DNA): TGCAGCGTTGAAACAGGGAGAGAACAGCCCCAGCATTTT. V is TRBV29-1 and J is TRBJ1-5, with D maybe TRBD1 (6 bases). From germline, CDR1 is SQVTM and CDR2 ANQGSEA. Deletions cut 2 bases from V and 7 bases from J, with 12 bases between. The length of the CDR3 is 13 residues.

The J gene is TRBJ1-2, the V gene TRBV27; 7 nucleotides line up with TRBD1. The CDR3 sequence is 18 residues long. CDR1 and CDR2 (germline): MNHEY, SMNVEV (reference sequence). With 5 bases clipped from V and 1 base from J, the junction kept 16 bases outside the gene matches. CDR3 residues: CASSGTETGSRGNYGYTF. The CDR3 DNA follows: TGTGCCAGCAGTGGGACAGAAACGGGAAGCCGGGGTAACTATGGCTACACCTTC.

The chain is built from TRBV7-3 and TRBJ2-5; 7 bases are shared with TRBD1. In germline, CDR1 is SGHTA, CDR2 FQGTGA. The V segment lost 5 bases and the J segment 3 bases; nucleotides outside the gene matches: 3. This CDR3 region has 13 residues. CDR3 DNA sequence: TGTGCCAGCAGCCCGGGACAGAAAGAGACCCAGTACTTC. Its protein product is CASSPGQKETQYF.

This chain connects TRBV4-1 to TRBJ2-3; TRBD2 matches 7 bases. The J segment lost 4 bases and the V segment lost 1 base, leaving 2 bases of the junction unmatched. This CDR3 comprises 14 residues. Germline lookup yields CDR1 MGHRA and CDR2 YSYEKL. As DNA, the CDR3 is TGCGCCAGCAGCCAAGGGGGGGGTGCAGATACGCAGTATTTT. This encodes CASSQGGGADTQYF.

The rearrangement joins TRBV5-1 to TRBJ2-2; 12 bases are a match to TRBD1. The junction had 4 bases not matched to a gene; V was cut back by 4 bases and J by 6 bases. This CDR3 has 15 amino acids. Germline loops: CDR1 SGHRS, CDR2 YFSETQ. CDR3 coding DNA: TGCGCCAGCAGCCTGGGACAGGGGGCTGCCGGGGAGCTGTTTTTT. As protein: CASSLGQGAAGELFF.

This sequence joins TRBV4-1 and TRBJ1-1; D is unresolved. Trimming pared 0 bases from V and 9 bases from J, leaving 11 bases between. Germline V gene sequence: CDR1 MGHRA, CDR2 YSYEKL. The CDR3 covers 13 residues. The CDR3: CASSQEEETQAFF. In DNA, the CDR3 is TGCGCCAGCAGCCAAGAAGAGGAGACCCAAGCTTTCTTT.

This rearrangement joins TRBV5-5 to TRBJ1-2, with 9 bases lining up with TRBD1. CDR3 size: 14 residues. The J segment lost 6 bases and the V segment lost 4 bases, leaving 7 bases of the junction unmatched. The V gene's germline CDR1 is SGHKS and CDR2 YYEKEE (reference sequence). This CDR3 is CASSRDREVDGYTF. The CDR3 nucleotides read TGTGCCAGCAGCAGGGACAGGGAGGTGGATGGCTACACCTTC.

The chain uses TRBV29-1 and TRBJ1-2, with no clear D. This CDR3 has 15 amino acids. The germline CDR1 and CDR2 sequences are SQVTM and ANQGSEA. V was pared by 7 bases and J by 5 bases, with 23 bases between. The CDR3, as DNA: TGCAGCGCCTCCCCCCTGTCCTTCAACTTTTATGGCTACACCTTC. This translates into CSASPLSFNFYGYTF.

The J gene is TRBJ1-2, the V gene TRBV7-2; tentative D call: TRBD1 (5 bases). Per germline, CDR1 SGHTA and CDR2 FQGNSA. Trimming took 2 bases from V and 7 from J, leaving 11 bases between them. This CDR3 region has 13 residues. The CDR3 region has the DNA TGTGCCAGCAGCTTATCCGGGGGTGGTGGCTACACCTTC. Amino acid sequence: CASSLSGGGGYTF.

The gene calls are TRBV2 and TRBJ1-6; D not certain. Per germline, CDR1 SNHLY and CDR2 FYNNEI. This CDR3 has 15 residues. Between the trimmed V and J ends, which lost 2 bases and 4 bases, there was a span of 9 bases. CDR3 nucleotide sequence: TGTGCCAGCAGTGAAAAGTCAGTTTATAATTCACCCCTCCACTTT. Protein product: CASSEKSVYNSPLHF.

V and J are TRBV2 and TRBJ2-2, with D tentatively TRBD2 (6 bases). CDR3 length: 14 amino acids. From germline, CDR1 is SNHLY and CDR2 FYNNEI. V dropped 6 bases and J dropped 7 bases, with 15 bases sitting between them. The CDR3 sequence is CASRRGTMDGELFF. In nucleotides, the CDR3 is TGTGCCAGCAGACGGGGGACCATGGACGGGGAGCTGTTTTTT. Together with reference TRBV2 and TRBJ2-2, the CDR3 gives the full variable domain: EPEVTQTPSHQVTQMGQEVILRCVPISNHLYFYWYRQILGQKVEFLVSFYNNEISEKSEIFDDQFSVERPDGSNFTLKIRSTKLEDSAMYFCASRRGTMDGELFFGEGSRLTVL.

The chain combines TRBV5-4 with TRBJ2-7; D unclear. The CDR3 runs 12 residues. V dropped 2 bases and J dropped 6 bases, with 9 bases sitting between them. Per the germline V gene, CDR1 is SGHNT and CDR2 is YYREEE (reference sequence). The CDR3 nucleotides are TGTGCCAGCAGCTTTGGCCGACTCGAGCAGTACTTC. This codes for CASSFGRLEQYF.

CDR3 nucleotides: TGTGCCAGCAGCTTAGCGCAGGGAACAGGGTCGGGCTACACCTTC. It yields the protein CASSLAQGTGSGYTF. The V call is TRBV7-9, the J call TRBJ1-2, with D tentatively TRBD1 (6 bases). Germline CDR1 and CDR2: SEHNR and FQNEAQ (reference sequence). V was pared by 0 bases and J by 8 bases, with 16 bases between. The CDR3 runs 15 residues.

This clone came up a few times. The gene calls are TRBV10-3 and TRBJ1-2, with a weak D call TRBD1 (5 bases). The CDR3 is 14 residues long. Trimming took off 10 bases at V and 0 bases at J, with 15 bases between the two ends. Germline CDR1 reads ENHRY; CDR2 reads SYGVKD. The DNA of the CDR3 is TGTGCCACCCAGGGATGGGGAACTAACTATGGCTACACCTTC. This codes for CATQGWGTNYGYTF.

This chain links TRBV9 with TRBJ2-1, with TRBD2 matching over 7 bases. This CDR3 contains 14 residues. With V trimmed by 8 bases and J by 8 bases, 13 bases remained unmatched. From germline, CDR1 is SGDLS and CDR2 YYNGEE. CDR3 nucleotide sequence: TGTGCCAGTGCTGAGGGCGGGGGTTTCTATGAGCAGTTCTTC. This codes for CASAEGGGFYEQFF.

The gene calls are TRBV9 and TRBJ2-5, with 10 bases fitting TRBD2. The CDR3 covers 13 residues. The trim removed 0 bases at V and 10 bases at J, leaving 3 bases unmatched. CDR1 SGDLS and CDR2 YYNGEE come from the germline V gene. DNA of the CDR3: TGTGCCAGCAGCGTAGCTACTAGCGGGGACCAGTACTTC. Amino acid sequence: CASSVATSGDQYF. The complete variable domain, with remaining parts taken from reference TRBV9 and TRBJ2-5, reads DSGVTQTPKHLITATGQRVTLRCSPRSGDLSVYWYQQSLDQGLQFLIQYYNGEERAKGNILERFSAQQFPDLHSELNLSSLELGDSALYFCASSVATSGDQYFGPGTRLLVL.

The chain combines TRBV29-1 with TRBJ2-5; 8 bases map to TRBD1. Losses at the gene ends were 4 bases for V and 1 base for J; bases not matched to a gene: 2. This CDR3 is built from 13 residues. Germline V lookup: CDR1 SQVTM, CDR2 ANQGSEA. CDR3 sequence: CSVGGTGQETQYF. CDR3 bases: TGCAGCGTTGGCGGGACAGGCCAAGAGACCCAGTACTTC.

The chain has TRBV5-4 and TRBJ2-1; D gene uncertain. Germline values: CDR1 SGHNT, CDR2 YYREEE (reference sequence). The CDR3 covers 15 residues. V was shortened by 6 bases and J by 6 bases, with 19 bases between the two germline ends. The CDR3 bases are TGTGCCAGCACCCTGACTTCCTCTATCCTCAATGAGCAGTTCTTC. Protein product: CASTLTSSILNEQFF.

This chain links TRBV27 with TRBJ1-6; the D is unclear. V was cut by 4 bases and J by 2 bases, with 12 bases left in between. The CDR3 totals 16 residues. From germline, CDR1 is MNHEY and CDR2 SMNVEV (reference sequence). The DNA for the CDR3 is TGTGCCAGCAGTTCCCGACTAGCCCCCTATAATTCACCCCTCCACTTT. Translated, it gives CASSSRLAPYNSPLHF.

This clone was recorded many times. The chain links TRBV6-1 to TRBJ2-7; 8 nucleotides line up with TRBD1. This CDR3 region has 13 residues. Germline CDR1 is MNHNS and CDR2 is SASEGT. Trimming cost V 3 bases and J 6 bases; bases outside gene matches: 4. The CDR3 protein is CASSDRGQGEQYF. CDR3 bases: TGTGCCAGCAGTGACAGGGGGCAGGGCGAGCAGTACTTC.

This sequence joins TRBV2 and TRBJ2-5, with D maybe TRBD2 (5 bases). V shed 7 bases and J shed 2 bases, with 11 bases lying between them. Germline V gene sequence: CDR1 SNHLY, CDR2 FYNNEI. The CDR3 runs to 13 residues. The CDR3 DNA follows: TGTGCCAGCAAAGCGCGGGTACAAGAGACCCAGTACTTC. This translates into CASKARVQETQYF.

This chain connects TRBV7-2 to TRBJ1-2; the D is unclear. The CDR3 runs to 14 residues. CDR1 is SGHTA and CDR2 is FQGNSA in the germline V gene. V lost 2 bases to trimming and J lost 4 bases, with 11 bases between them. CDR3 in amino acids: CASSLPLSSYGYTF. The DNA for the CDR3 is TGTGCCAGCAGCTTACCCTTGAGTTCCTATGGCTACACCTTC.

The rearrangement links TRBV11-2 to TRBJ1-2; D might be TRBD1 (5 bases). Deletions cut 2 bases from V and 4 bases from J, with 20 bases between. The germline gives CDR1 SGHAT, CDR2 FQNNGV. The CDR3 extends over 17 amino acids. CDR3 amino acids: CASSLTRGSTVAYGYTF. CDR3 bases: TGTGCCAGCAGCTTAACCCGAGGTTCGACAGTGGCCTATGGCTACACCTTC.

The chain links TRBV7-6 to TRBJ1-5; 8 bases line up with TRBD1. The CDR3 is 15 residues long. CDR1 is SGHVS, CDR2 FNYEAQ, per germline. The J segment lost 2 bases and the V segment lost 5 bases, leaving 5 bases of the junction unmatched. The CDR3 here is CASSKQTGGNQPQHF. In nucleotides, the CDR3 is TGTGCCAGCAGCAAACAGACAGGGGGCAATCAGCCCCAGCATTTT.

Notes on this clone: A junction boundary mismatches the germline segment, possibly from a read error. The chain links TRBV7-9 to TRBJ2-5, with 7 bases lining up with TRBD2. This CDR3 has 15 residues. Germline V CDR1 and CDR2: SEHNR, FQNEAQ (reference sequence). The CDR3 protein is CSSSPPGGRGETQYF. In DNA, the CDR3 is TGTTCCAGCAGCCCGCCTGGAGGGAGGGGAGAGACCCAGTACTTC. The whole variable domain, remainder taken from reference TRBV7-9 and TRBJ2-5, is DTGVSQNPRHKITKRGQNVTFRCDPISEHNRLYWYRQTLGQGPEFLTYFQNEAQLEKSRLLSDRFSAERPKGSFSTLEIQRTEQGDSAMYLCSSSPPGGRGETQYFGPGTRLLVL.

V gene TRBV7-8 combines with J gene TRBJ2-7; tentative D call: TRBD1 (6 bases). Between the trimmed V and J ends, which lost 4 bases and 9 bases, there was a span of 16 bases. Germline V gene sequence: CDR1 SGHVS, CDR2 FQNEAQ. The CDR3 length is 13 residues. The CDR3 here is CASSSSGTNVQYF. The CDR3, as DNA: TGTGCCAGCAGCTCGTCCGGGACAAACGTGCAGTACTTC.